The clone carrying this T cell receptor beta chain appeared once. The data stem from a study of blood T cell repertoires in COVID-19. Looking at the study overall: The United States, Italy and Spain were the sources of the acute and convalescent COVID-19 samples.

Trimming cost V 4 bases and J 6 bases, with 19 bases left between them. Germline lookup yields CDR1 MRHNA and CDR2 SNTAGT. This CDR3 is built from 16 residues. Profiling relied on immunoSEQ multiplex PCR, and the TCRdb table lists in-frame clones only, not all of them. The data contain 190,000 or so clones, approximately 90% of them singletons. The chain recombines TRBV6-4 with TRBJ2-1; maybe TRBD2 (6 bases). This TCR came from a man aged 55 to 69 who had recovered from COVID-19. What was sequenced was peripheral blood. CDR3 sequence: CASSGLWGERGNEQFF. DNA for the CDR3: TGTGCCAGCAGTGGACTTTGGGGGGAAAGAGGCAATGAGCAGTTCTTC.